This paragraph reports one TCR beta chain. The antigen remains undetermined. The data were produced by immunoSEQ multiplex PCR, yet TCRdb's version contains in-frame clones alone and is incomplete. This table has about 36,000 clones, 70% to 90% appearing once. Trimming cost V 2 bases and J 1 base, with 8 bases left between them. CDR1 and CDR2 from the germline V gene are SQVTM and ANQGSEA. The CDR3 length is 13 residues. This record comes from a study of T cells in localized non-small cell lung cancer. Findings and limits, study-wide: Across samples, adjacent lung featured a median around 55 of the top 100 tumor clones. Multi-region tumor sequencing was not done, so intratumor heterogeneity could not be excluded. A raised T cell density in blood coincided with lengthier overall survival. Compared with tumor, uninvolved adjacent lung displayed greater T cell clonality, ranking highest overall.

The source was peripheral blood, collected before any cancer treatment. The receptor comes from a woman aged 35 to 70 with stage I lung adenocarcinoma. The chain has TRBV29-1 and TRBJ1-1; D is unclear. The CDR3 nucleotides are TGCAGCGTTGAACGGGGAACGAACACTGAAGCTTTCTTT. It translates to CSVERGTNTEAFF.